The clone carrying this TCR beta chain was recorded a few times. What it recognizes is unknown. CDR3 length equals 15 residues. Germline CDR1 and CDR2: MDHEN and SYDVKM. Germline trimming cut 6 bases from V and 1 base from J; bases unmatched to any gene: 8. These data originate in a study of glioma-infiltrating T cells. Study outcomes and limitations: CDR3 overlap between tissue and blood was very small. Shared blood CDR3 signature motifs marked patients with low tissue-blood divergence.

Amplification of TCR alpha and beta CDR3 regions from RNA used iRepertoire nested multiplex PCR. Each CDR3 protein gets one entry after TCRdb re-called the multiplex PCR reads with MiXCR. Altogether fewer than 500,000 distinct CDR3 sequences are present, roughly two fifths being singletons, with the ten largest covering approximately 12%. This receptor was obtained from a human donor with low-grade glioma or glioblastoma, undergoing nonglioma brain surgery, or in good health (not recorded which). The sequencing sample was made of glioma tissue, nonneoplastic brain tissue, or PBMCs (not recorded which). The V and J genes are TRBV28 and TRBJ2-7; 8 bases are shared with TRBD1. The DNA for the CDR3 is TGTGCCAGCAGCCGATTCGGGACAGGATCCTACGAGCAGTACTTC. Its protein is CASSRFGTGSYEQYF.